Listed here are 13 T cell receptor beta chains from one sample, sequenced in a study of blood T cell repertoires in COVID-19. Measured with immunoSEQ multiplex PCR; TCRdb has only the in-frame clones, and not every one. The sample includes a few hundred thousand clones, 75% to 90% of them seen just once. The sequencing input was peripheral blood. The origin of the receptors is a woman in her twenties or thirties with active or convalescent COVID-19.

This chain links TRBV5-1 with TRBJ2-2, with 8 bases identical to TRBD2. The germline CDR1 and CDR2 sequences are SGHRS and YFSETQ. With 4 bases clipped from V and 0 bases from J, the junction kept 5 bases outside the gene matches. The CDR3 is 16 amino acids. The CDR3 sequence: CASSILAVANTGELFF. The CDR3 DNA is TGCGCCAGCAGCATACTAGCGGTCGCGAACACCGGGGAGCTGTTTTTT.

In DNA, the CDR3 is TGTGCCAGCAGATGGGCTGTCGAGCAGTACTTC. Amino acid sequence: CASRWAVEQYF. The gene calls are TRBV28 and TRBJ2-7, with D unclear. CDR3 length equals 11 residues. Trimming shortened V by 6 bases and J by 6 bases, and 9 bases separated the two germline ends. Germline V gives CDR1 MDHEN, CDR2 SYDVKM.

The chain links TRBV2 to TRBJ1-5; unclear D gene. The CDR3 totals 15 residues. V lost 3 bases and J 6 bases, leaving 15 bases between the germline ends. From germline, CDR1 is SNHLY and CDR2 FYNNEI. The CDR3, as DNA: TGTGCCAGCAGTGATGGTGGCGGCCCCGGTCAGCCCCAGCATTTT. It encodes CASSDGGGPGQPQHF.

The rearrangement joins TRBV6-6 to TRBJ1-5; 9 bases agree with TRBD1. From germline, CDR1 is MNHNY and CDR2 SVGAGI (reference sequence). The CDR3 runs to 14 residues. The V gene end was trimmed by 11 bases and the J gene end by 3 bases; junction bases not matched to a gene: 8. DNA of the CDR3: TGTGCCGGAAAAACAGGGGGCGACAATCAGCCCCAGCATTTT. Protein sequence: CAGKTGGDNQPQHF.

The CDR3 reads CASSLANRGGGETQYF. The CDR3 DNA sequence: TGCGCCAGCAGCTTGGCCAACAGGGGCGGCGGAGAGACCCAGTACTTC. This chain connects TRBV5-1 to TRBJ2-5; TRBD1 matches at 7 bases. The J segment lost 4 bases and the V segment lost 0 bases, leaving 9 bases of the junction unmatched. Per germline, CDR1 SGHRS and CDR2 YFSETQ. There are 16 residues in the CDR3.

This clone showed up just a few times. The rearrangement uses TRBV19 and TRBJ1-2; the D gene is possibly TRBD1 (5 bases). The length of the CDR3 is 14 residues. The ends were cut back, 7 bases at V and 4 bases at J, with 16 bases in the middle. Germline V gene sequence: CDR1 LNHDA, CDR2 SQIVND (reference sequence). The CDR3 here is CASNSPRQLYGYTF. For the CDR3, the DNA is TGTGCCAGTAATTCCCCCAGACAGCTCTATGGCTACACCTTC.

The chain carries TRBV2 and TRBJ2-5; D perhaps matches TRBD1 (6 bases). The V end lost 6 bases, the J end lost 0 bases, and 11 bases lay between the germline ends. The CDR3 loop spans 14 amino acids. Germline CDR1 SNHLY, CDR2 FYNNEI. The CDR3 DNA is TGTGCCAGCAGACCCGGGACACACCAAGAGACCCAGTACTTC. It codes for CASRPGTHQETQYF.

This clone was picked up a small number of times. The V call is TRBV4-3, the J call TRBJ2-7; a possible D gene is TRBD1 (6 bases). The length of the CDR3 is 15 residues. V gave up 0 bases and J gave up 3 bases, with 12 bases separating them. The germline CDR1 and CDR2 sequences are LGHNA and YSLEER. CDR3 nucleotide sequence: TGCGCCAGCAGCCAAGAGGTAGGACAGTACTACGAGCAGTACTTC. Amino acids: CASSQEVGQYYEQYF.

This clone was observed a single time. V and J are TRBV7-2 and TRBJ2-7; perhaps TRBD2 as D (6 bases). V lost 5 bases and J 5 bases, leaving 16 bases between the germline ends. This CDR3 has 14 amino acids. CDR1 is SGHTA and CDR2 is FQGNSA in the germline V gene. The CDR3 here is CASSLRASVDEQYF. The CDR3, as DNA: TGTGCCAGCAGCCTACGGGCTAGCGTCGACGAGCAGTACTTC.

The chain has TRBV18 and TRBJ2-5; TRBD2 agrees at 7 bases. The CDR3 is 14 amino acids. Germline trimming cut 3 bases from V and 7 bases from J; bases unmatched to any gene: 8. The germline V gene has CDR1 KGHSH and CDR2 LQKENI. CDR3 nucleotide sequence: TGTGCCAGCTCACCCGAGACTGGCGGGGGGACCCAGTACTTC. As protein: CASSPETGGGTQYF.

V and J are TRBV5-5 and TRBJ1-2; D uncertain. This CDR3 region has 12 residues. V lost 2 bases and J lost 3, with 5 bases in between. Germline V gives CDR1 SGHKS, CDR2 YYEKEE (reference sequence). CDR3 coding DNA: TGTGCCAGCAGCTTCGGAGACTATGGCTACACCTTC. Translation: CASSFGDYGYTF.

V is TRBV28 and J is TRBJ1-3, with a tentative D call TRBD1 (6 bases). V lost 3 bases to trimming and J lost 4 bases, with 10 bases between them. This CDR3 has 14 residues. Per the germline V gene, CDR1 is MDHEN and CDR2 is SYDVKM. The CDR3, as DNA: TGTGCCAGCAGTTTCCACCAGGGGGGAAACACCATATATTTT. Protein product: CASSFHQGGNTIYF.

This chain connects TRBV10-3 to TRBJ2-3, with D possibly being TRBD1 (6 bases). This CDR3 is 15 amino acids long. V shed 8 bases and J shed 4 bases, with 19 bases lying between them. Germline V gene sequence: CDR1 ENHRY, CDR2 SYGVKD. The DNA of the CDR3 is TGTGCCATCCAGGGGTCCCGGACCGAAGCAGATACGCAGTATTTT. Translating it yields CAIQGSRTEADTQYF.